This T cell receptor beta chain was profiled in a study of blood T cell repertoires in COVID-19 (dated by TCRdb to between 2020 and 2021). In the study overall: Samples covering the acute and convalescent phases of COVID-19 were provided by collaborators in the United States, Italy and Spain. The material from the prospective study consisted of cDNA or gDNA derived from T cells, B-cell-depleted T cells, or PBMCs. The dataset comprised deeply sampled blood TCRbeta repertoires from subjects exposed to, actively infected with, or recovered from COVID-19. A freely available public database, intended as a resource for researchers studying the immune response to SARS-CoV-2, is where the repertoires were released. Samples were obtained from the ongoing ImmuneRACE study (first 160 participants) and from 1,254 subjects provided by 6 global collaborators. The sample metadata nearly always contained a de-identified subject ID, COVID-19 status, age in years and sex. HLA class I and class II types, where available, came from metadata supplied by the sample provider rather than from assay-based typing.

Overall study outcomes, separate from this receptor: The quantity of clinical and demographic metadata differed by source and by participant and was supplied without curation.

Turning to this clone: The target of this receptor is not known. Nothing much larger sits one base from this clone, and base qualities are not available.

V is reduced by 2 bases and J by 0 bases, leaving a spacing of 7 bases between them. The CDR3 starts with the cysteine, ends with the phenylalanine, and has 13 residues. Of all the DNA, just the CDR3 is kept, 39 bases in frame from base 1. According to the germline V gene, CDR1 reads SQVTM and CDR2 reads ANQGSEA. TCRbeta CDR3 regions were amplified from genomic DNA by means of the immunoSEQ Assay, a bias-controlled multiplex PCR. In the source study's methods: Nucleated cell counts per sample were estimated from amplification of reference gene primers within the assay. To quantify the absolute abundance of each unique TCRbeta CDR3 rearrangement, sequence reads were collapsed and filtered. For each sample, productive Simpson clonality was calculated as the square root of Simpson's diversity index over productive rearrangements. TCRdb's version of the immuneACCESS table is confined to in-frame rearrangements and falls short of the full clone set. An unresolved V gene accounts for under half of the shortfall where checked; the remainder is of unknown origin. V, J and clone size were drawn from that table, and D and trimming were deduced from the DNA. Across this sample there are 190,000 or so clones, with about 89% seen only once. Of the sample, roughly 8.4% falls within the top ten clones.

In the prospective study, participants were roughly 18 to 89 years old, resided in about 25 geographic areas of the United States, and were enrolled through a virtual design. To assign participants to cohorts, the prospective study relied on clinical history that participants themselves reported in a screening survey and a study questionnaire. For ImmuneRACE Cohort 3, a participant was defined as recovered based on two consecutive negative NP/OP PCR tests, clearance by a healthcare professional, or resolution of symptoms. In the prospective study, mobile phlebotomists collected whole blood, serum and a nasopharyngeal or oropharyngeal swab from each participant. Prospective study participants could optionally give additional blood draws and questionnaires over an approximately 2-month period. Blood samples from the prospective study were shipped frozen or at room temperature prior to DNA extraction.

The TCR originated in a young woman who had recovered from COVID-19. Recombination connected TRBV29-1 to TRBJ1-1, with no confidently assigned D gene. The source material was PBMCs or T cells enriched from blood (not recorded which). In nucleotides, the sequence is TGCAGCGTTGAATCTCAGATGAACACTGAAGCTTTCTTT. This gives the protein CSVESQMNTEAFF. The CDR3 plus the reference TRBV29-1 and TRBJ1-1 genes for the other parts give the full variable domain: SAVISQKPSRDICQRGTSLTIQCQVDSQVTMMFWYRQQPGQSLTLIATANQGSEATYESGFVIDKFPISRPNLTFSTLTVSNMSPEDSSIYLCSVESQMNTEAFFGQGTRLTVV.